This TCR beta chain was sequenced for a study of T cell changes during pregnancy in multiple sclerosis. Here immunoSEQ multiplex PCR was the method, and the copy in TCRdb shows in-frame clones only, minus some. The sample holds about 80,000 clones; under 95% are singletons and the top ten take over 1.3%. V was clipped by 4 bases and J by 4 bases, with 13 bases between them. This CDR3 has 14 residues. Germline CDR1 is MGHRA and CDR2 is YSYEKL. The gene calls are TRBV4-1 and TRBJ2-5; D remains ambiguous. Sequenced material: peripheral blood, taken before pregnancy. The clonotype was recovered from a female donor with multiple sclerosis, enrolled in a pregnancy study. The CDR3 DNA reads as TGCGCCAGCAGCCTTCACGGTAGCCTAGAGACCCAGTACTTC. Residues: CASSLHGSLETQYF.